One T cell receptor beta chain is described in this entry. The antigen remains unidentified. It was with a sample-barcoded 5' primer and a J-beta primer mix that a second PCR of roughly 6 to 12 cycles was run. With 12 random nucleotides, a template-switch adaptor tagged each individual cDNA molecule. TCRdb ran MiXCR on the 5' RACE reads and lists one entry per CDR3 protein. This table holds about 1.5 million distinct CDR3 sequences, less than 45% found once. Trimming left V 0 bases short and J 3 bases short, with 9 bases between. CDR1 is SGHRS and CDR2 is YFSETQ in the germline V gene. CDR3 size: 15 residues. This sample is drawn from a study of blood T cells in healthy people across ages. Findings of the study overall: No conclusive comparison of naive versus antigen-experienced cells was possible with unsorted PBMCs. A strong correlation was found between TCR beta diversity and the percentage of naive T cells.

The V gene is TRBV5-1, the J gene TRBJ1-4, with D perhaps TRBD1 (5 bases). The specimen was blood. The source of this sequence is a woman younger than 30 in good health. The CDR3 DNA sequence: TGCGCCAGCAGCTTGGGGGGGATGTCTAATGAAAAACTGTTTTTT. Translating it yields CASSLGGMSNEKLFF.